Sequencing of this TCR beta chain was carried out in a study of T cells in localized non-small cell lung cancer. Worth noting for this clone: Antigen specificity is unknown.

Study observations and caveats: Heterogeneity stays possible, as sequencing covered only one tumor region. Longer survival (overall) was linked to higher T cell density in blood. In adjacent lung, a median about 54 of the top 100 tumor clones were found. Measurement of T cell clonality placed uninvolved adjacent lung highest, above the level in tumor.

Data came from immunoSEQ multiplex PCR; TCRdb stores just in-frame clones and leaves some out. Among some 30,000 clones listed, about 88% were seen once. This CDR3 has 15 amino acids. Per the germline V gene, CDR1 is MNHEY and CDR2 is SVGAGI. V dropped 0 bases and J dropped 3 bases, with 8 bases sitting between them. The chain carries TRBV6-5 and TRBJ1-4; perhaps TRBD1 as D (5 bases). The source material was peripheral blood, sampled before any cancer treatment. The receptor comes from an older female donor with stage I lung adenocarcinoma. The CDR3: CASSYSGQSNEKLFF. The CDR3, as DNA: TGTGCCAGCAGTTACTCGGGGCAGTCTAATGAAAAACTGTTTTTT.